Presented here are 9 T cell receptor beta chains from one specimen sequenced in a study of CD8 T cells in Susac syndrome. When the RNA was reverse transcribed, random hexamers were used with an input of about 0.5 to 1 ug. Using its own MiXCR run on the immunoSEQ multiplex PCR reads, TCRdb lists one record per CDR3 protein. The sample consists of 75,000 or so distinct CDR3 sequences, 94% of them appearing once. The sequenced material came from CD8+ T cells from PBMCs. Receptors were obtained from a human donor with Susac syndrome.

This chain uses TRBV11-2 with TRBJ1-6; D is possibly TRBD1 (6 bases). Germline V gives CDR1 SGHAT, CDR2 FQNNGV. V dropped 1 base and J dropped 5 bases, with 6 bases sitting between them. This CDR3 has 14 amino acids. The CDR3 region is CASSLAGDNSPLHF. In DNA, the CDR3 is TGTGCCAGCAGCTTAGCAGGGGATAATTCACCCCTCCACTTT. Full variable domain (rest looked up from reference TRBV11-2 and TRBJ1-6): EAGVAQSPRYKIIEKRQSVAFWCNPISGHATLYWYQQILGQGPKLLIQFQNNGVVDDSQLPKDRFSAERLKGVDSTLKIQPAKLEDSAVYLCASSLAGDNSPLHFGNGTRLTVT.

The chain couples TRBV28 to TRBJ2-6, with D tentatively TRBD2 (6 bases). V was shortened by 3 bases and J by 0 bases, with 12 bases between the two germline ends. The CDR3 sequence is 17 residues long. CDR1 is MDHEN and CDR2 is SYDVKM in the germline V gene. The DNA of the CDR3 is TGTGCCAGCAGTTTCCCTGAGACTAGCTCTGGGGCCAACGTCCTGACTTTC. It is translated as CASSFPETSSGANVLTF. Drawing the rest from reference TRBV28 and TRBJ2-6, the complete variable domain is DVKVTQSSRYLVKRTGEKVFLECVQDMDHENMFWYRQDPGLGLRLIYFSYDVKMKEKGDIPEGYSVSREKKERFSLILESASTNQTSMYLCASSFPETSSGANVLTFGAGSRLTVL.

The J gene is TRBJ2-1, the V gene TRBV6-4; D may match TRBD1 or TRBD2 (6 bases each). Germline V gene sequence: CDR1 MRHNA, CDR2 SNTAGT. Trimming removed 2 bases at V and 1 base at J, with 15 bases between. CDR3 length: 17 amino acids. The CDR3 DNA follows: TGTGCCAGCAGTGACCAAGCTAGAGGGGGGTCCTACAATGAGCAGTTCTTC. This translates into CASSDQARGGSYNEQFF.

The chain carries TRBV7-9 and TRBJ2-5; TRBD2 aligns across 7 bases. Trimming at V came to 3 bases and at J to 5 bases, leaving 12 bases not matched to a gene. Germline V gene data show CDR1 as SEHNR and CDR2 as FQNEAQ (reference sequence). CDR3 size: 16 residues. The CDR3 region is CASSFPTSSFEETQYF. The CDR3 coding sequence is TGTGCCAGCAGCTTCCCGACTAGCTCGTTCGAGGAGACCCAGTACTTC.

V is TRBV4-3 and J is TRBJ2-1, with a tentative D call TRBD1 (5 bases). The V end lost 2 bases, the J end lost 1 base, and 15 bases lay between the germline ends. The germline V gene encodes CDR1 LGHNA and CDR2 YSLEER. The CDR3 loop spans 17 amino acids. The CDR3 region is CASSQTPGQGSYNEQFF. In DNA form, the CDR3 reads TGCGCCAGCAGCCAAACCCCAGGGCAGGGTTCCTACAATGAGCAGTTCTTC.

V usage is TRBV20-1 and J usage is TRBJ2-5, with 9 bases fitting TRBD2. In germline, CDR1 is DFQATT, CDR2 SNEGSKA (reference sequence). The CDR3 runs 15 residues. The junction had 3 bases not matched to a gene; V was cut back by 1 base and J by 0 bases. CDR3 DNA sequence: TGCAGTGCTAGAGGGGCTAGCGGGGACCAAGAGACCCAGTACTTC. It translates to CSARGASGDQETQYF.

V is TRBV6-5 and J is TRBJ1-4; possible D gene TRBD1, 5 bases. V was shortened by 0 bases and J by 7 bases, with 9 bases between the two germline ends. The germline V gene has CDR1 MNHEY and CDR2 SVGAGI. This CDR3 contains 14 residues. The CDR3 is CASSYSGEGEKLFF. DNA of the CDR3: TGTGCCAGCAGTTACTCAGGGGAAGGTGAAAAACTGTTTTTT.

J is TRBJ2-3 and V is TRBV27; D gene unclear. V lost 9 bases, J lost 5 bases, and 3 bases lay in between. The germline CDR1 and CDR2 sequences are MNHEY and SMNVEV (reference sequence). The CDR3 length is 9 residues. The CDR3 spells CASEDTQYF. The CDR3 coding sequence is TGTGCCAGTGAAGATACGCAGTATTTT.

The chain combines TRBV6-5 with TRBJ2-2; D call uncertain. The CDR3 spans 15 residues. The germline V gene has CDR1 MNHEY and CDR2 SVGAGI. Trimming removed 7 bases from V and 2 bases from J, with 14 bases in between. As DNA, the CDR3 is TGTGCCAGCACCGAGTTGGGATCCAACACCGGGGAGCTGTTTTTT. As protein: CASTELGSNTGELFF.